Each of the 29 T cell receptor beta chains below was sequenced from the same sample in a study of T cells in localized non-small cell lung cancer (dated by TCRdb to the early 2020s). The library was built by means of the immunoSEQ multiplex PCR assay. As stored in TCRdb, this immuneACCESS dataset retains in-frame rearrangements with V and J assigned. A fraction of the clones does not appear; measured against another copy, unresolved V genes explain less than half of the discrepancy, and the remainder lacks a known reason. The sample has nearly 25,000 clones on record, about 92% of them singletons. Of the sample, around 15% is held by the ten largest clones. This specimen consisted of peripheral blood, obtained before any cancer treatment. These receptors came from a man aged 35-75 years with stage III squamous cell lung carcinoma.

This clone came up once. The chain employs TRBV27 and TRBJ1-1, with D tentatively TRBD1 (5 bases). V was shortened by 3 bases and J by 0 bases, with 11 bases between the two germline ends. CDR3 length: 15 amino acids. Germline CDR1 reads MNHEY; CDR2 reads SMNVEV (reference sequence). For the CDR3, the DNA is TGTGCCAGCAGTTTCTATGCAGGGATGAACACTGAAGCTTTCTTT. Encoded protein: CASSFYAGMNTEAFF.

This chain's CDR3 is CASSDPPLSVQFF. Written as DNA, the CDR3 is TGTGCCAGCAGTGACCCACCTCTTTCGGTGCAGTTCTTC. V usage is TRBV6-1 and J usage is TRBJ2-1; D gene unclear. The CDR3 spans 13 residues. V lost 3 bases and J lost 12, with 15 bases in between. Germline CDR1 reads MNHNS; CDR2 reads SASEGT.

The chain is built from TRBV18 and TRBJ2-3; TRBD1 matches 8 bases. V trimming: 1 base; J trimming: 2 bases; junction bases outside the gene matches: 5. In germline, CDR1 is KGHSH, CDR2 LQKENI. This CDR3 has 16 residues. The CDR3 is CASSPLGTGYTDTQYF. As DNA, the CDR3 is TGTGCCAGCTCACCACTAGGGACAGGCTACACAGATACGCAGTATTTT.

V gene TRBV5-4 combines with J gene TRBJ2-1, with 10 bases that match TRBD2. Germline CDR1 and CDR2: SGHNT and YYREEE (reference sequence). The CDR3 totals 15 residues. V was clipped by 3 bases and J by 9 bases; unmatched bases: 9. CDR3 protein: CASSSQRGGFIEQFF. In nucleotides, the CDR3 is TGTGCCAGCAGCTCCCAGCGGGGGGGCTTTATTGAGCAGTTCTTC.

The chain uses TRBV27 and TRBJ2-3; the D gene is possibly TRBD1 (5 bases). This CDR3 is 13 amino acids long. Per the germline V gene, CDR1 is MNHEY and CDR2 is SMNVEV (reference sequence). V shed 8 bases and J shed 0 bases, with 9 bases lying between them. CDR3 in amino acids: CASGHPSTDTQYF. CDR3 DNA sequence: TGTGCCAGCGGACACCCTAGCACAGATACGCAGTATTTT.

The chain couples TRBV29-1 to TRBJ2-5, with 8 bases lining up with TRBD1. This CDR3 region has 14 residues. Germline CDR1 and CDR2: SQVTM and ANQGSEA. Trimming took 7 bases from V and 4 from J; bases not matched to a gene: 11. The CDR3 DNA sequence: TGCAGCGCCTTCGGACAGGGAAGCCGAGAGACCCAGTACTTC. Its protein product is CSAFGQGSRETQYF.

The chain couples TRBV7-9 to TRBJ2-5, with 8 bases lining up with TRBD1. V lost 1 base, J lost 5 bases, and 6 bases stayed unmatched. The CDR3 is made up of 15 amino acids. Germline loops: CDR1 SEHNR, CDR2 FQNEAQ (reference sequence). In DNA form, the CDR3 reads TGTGCCAGCAGCTTAGAGACAGGGGCGGGGGAGACCCAGTACTTC. Its translation: CASSLETGAGETQYF.

In nucleotides, the CDR3 is TGTGCCAGTACCTCGTGGCAGGGTGAGCAGTTCTTC. Protein product: CASTSWQGEQFF. The chain uses TRBV19 and TRBJ2-1; TRBD1 might be the D (5 bases). CDR1 and CDR2 (germline): LNHDA, SQIVND (reference sequence). This CDR3 comprises 12 residues. Trimming took 7 bases from V and 9 from J, leaving 13 bases between them. Variable domain in full (rest from reference TRBV19 and TRBJ2-1): DGGITQSPKYLFRKEGQNVTLSCEQNLNHDAMYWYRQDPGQGLRLIYYSQIVNDFQKGDIAEGYSVSREKKESFPLTVTSAQKNPTAFYLCASTSWQGEQFFGPGTRLTVL.

A word on this clone: The junction does not match germline at one end; this may be a read error. Other DNA sequences from this sample encode an identical CDR3 as well. The genes are TRBV29-1 and TRBJ2-6; possibly TRBD1 for D (5 bases). CDR1 is SQVTM and CDR2 is ANQGSEA in the germline V gene. The CDR3 is 11 residues long. The CDR3 sequence: CSVLGANVLTF. The DNA for the CDR3 is TGCAGCGTCCTTGGGGCCAACGTTCTGACTTTC.

CDR3: CASSILPNTGELFF. CDR3 in DNA: TGTGCCAGCAGCATCCTGCCCAACACCGGGGAGCTGTTTTTT. The V call is TRBV5-6, the J call TRBJ2-2; D gene unclear. CDR3 length: 14 residues. Germline lookup yields CDR1 SGHDT and CDR2 YYEEEE. V lost 4 bases to trimming and J lost 2 bases, with 9 bases between them. The full variable domain, in which reference TRBV5-6 and TRBJ2-2 provide the parts outside the CDR3, is DAGVTQSPTHLIKTRGQQVTLRCSPKSGHDTVSWYQQALGQGPQFIFQYYEEEERQRGNFPDRFSGHQFPNYSSELNVNALLLGDSALYLCASSILPNTGELFFGEGSRLTVL.

Of note for this clone: Other DNA sequences in the same sample also yield this CDR3. J is TRBJ1-5 and V is TRBV6-1; TRBD1 is a possible D gene (6 bases). CDR1 MNHNS and CDR2 SASEGT come from the germline V gene. V was clipped by 3 bases and J by 6 bases, with 12 bases between them. The CDR3 is 14 residues long. Here the CDR3 DNA reads TGTGCCAGCAGTGAGGGGGCGGGGGGTCAGCCCCAGCATTTT. Protein: CASSEGAGGQPQHF.

The chain couples TRBV7-2 to TRBJ2-5, with D perhaps matching TRBD2 (5 bases). The length of the CDR3 is 14 residues. V lost 1 base and J lost 4, with 10 bases in between. Germline V lookup: CDR1 SGHTA, CDR2 FQGNSA. CDR3: CASSLDPGIETQYF. Written as DNA, the CDR3 is TGTGCCAGCAGCTTAGACCCCGGGATAGAGACCCAGTACTTC.

The chain couples TRBV7-2 to TRBJ1-5; D remains unclear. The V gene lost 1 base and the J gene lost 7 bases, with 8 bases spanning the gap. Germline assignment: CDR1 SGHTA and CDR2 FQGNSA. The CDR3 consists of 13 residues. The CDR3 here is CASSLVARQPQHF. CDR3 in DNA: TGTGCCAGCAGCTTAGTAGCAAGACAGCCCCAGCATTTT.

The V call is TRBV19, the J call TRBJ2-3; D unclear. Germline lookup yields CDR1 LNHDA and CDR2 SQIVND (reference sequence). V lost 1 base, J lost 6 bases, and 8 bases lay in between. This CDR3 comprises 13 residues. CDR3 region: CASSIVEADTQYF. In DNA, the CDR3 is TGTGCCAGTAGTATAGTCGAAGCCGATACGCAGTATTTT. The full variable domain, in which reference TRBV19 and TRBJ2-3 provide the parts outside the CDR3, is DGGITQSPKYLFRKEGQNVTLSCEQNLNHDAMYWYRQDPGQGLRLIYYSQIVNDFQKGDIAEGYSVSREKKESFPLTVTSAQKNPTAFYLCASSIVEADTQYFGPGTRLTVL.

This sequence joins TRBV5-1 and TRBJ2-1; 7 bases match TRBD1. The CDR3 consists of 17 residues. J was trimmed by 4 bases and V by 0 bases; bases with no gene match: 10. Germline V lookup: CDR1 SGHRS, CDR2 YFSETQ. The CDR3 here is CASSLEAGDRPYNEQFF. CDR3 in DNA: TGCGCCAGCAGCTTGGAGGCAGGGGACAGACCTTACAATGAGCAGTTCTTC.

J is TRBJ2-7 and V is TRBV7-9; D remains ambiguous. V was shortened by 1 base and J by 6 bases, with 4 bases between the two germline ends. This CDR3 is 11 amino acids long. Germline lookup yields CDR1 SEHNR and CDR2 FQNEAQ (reference sequence). The CDR3 coding sequence is TGTGCCAGCAGCTTAGAGGTCGAGCAGTACTTC. Translated, it gives CASSLEVEQYF.

The rearrangement links TRBV27 to TRBJ2-2; a weak D match, TRBD2 (6 bases). Looked up from germline, CDR1 is MNHEY and CDR2 is SMNVEV (reference sequence). This CDR3 spans 17 amino acids. The V and J ends lost 3 bases and 3 bases respectively, with 17 bases between them. CDR3 nucleotides: TGTGCCAGCAGTTTCAACAAGGGAGGTGATTACACCGGGGAGCTGTTTTTT. It codes for CASSFNKGGDYTGELFF.

The chain employs TRBV9 and TRBJ1-1, with D perhaps TRBD1 (5 bases). The germline gives CDR1 SGDLS, CDR2 YYNGEE. Trimming pared 4 bases from V and 3 bases from J, leaving 19 bases between. This CDR3 contains 16 residues. In DNA form, the CDR3 reads TGTGCCAGCAGCCCCGGGACTTCAATCACGGACACTGAAGCTTTCTTT. As protein: CASSPGTSITDTEAFF.

V is TRBV6-1 and J is TRBJ1-1, with D hard to call. Germline CDR1 and CDR2: MNHNS and SASEGT. The CDR3 consists of 14 residues. The ends were cut back, 4 bases at V and 8 bases at J, with 17 bases in the middle. CDR3 residues: CASSVKGPNLEAFF. The CDR3 DNA reads as TGTGCCAGCAGTGTTAAGGGTCCGAACTTGGAAGCTTTCTTT.

V usage is TRBV4-2 and J usage is TRBJ2-5; TRBD2 aligns across 11 bases. V trimming: 0 bases; J trimming: 0 bases; junction bases outside the gene matches: 6. Germline V lookup: CDR1 LGHNA, CDR2 YNFKEQ. The CDR3 is made up of 18 amino acids. CDR3 sequence (DNA): TGTGCCAGCAGCCAAGAGGAACTAGCGGGGGCCTACCAAGAGACCCAGTACTTC. It is translated as CASSQEELAGAYQETQYF.

This clone was recorded only once. The chain is built from TRBV5-6 and TRBJ2-3; D uncertain. The germline CDR1 and CDR2 sequences are SGHDT and YYEEEE. The CDR3 has 11 amino acids. V was trimmed by 5 bases and J by 10 bases, leaving 11 bases between them. CDR3 sequence: CASSSSVAQYF. The CDR3 bases are TGTGCCAGCAGTTCTAGTGTTGCGCAGTATTTT.

This clone was seen more than once but under ten times. The J gene is TRBJ1-6, the V gene TRBV7-9, with 9 bases matching TRBD1. V lost 5 bases and J lost 6; bases outside the gene matches: 5. Germline lookup yields CDR1 SEHNR and CDR2 FQNEAQ (reference sequence). The CDR3 spans 15 residues. CDR3 in amino acids: CASSTTGGGNSPLHF. CDR3 nucleotides: TGTGCCAGCAGCACAACAGGGGGCGGTAATTCACCCCTCCACTTT. Variable domain in full (rest from reference TRBV7-9 and TRBJ1-6): DTGVSQNPRHKITKRGQNVTFRCDPISEHNRLYWYRQTLGQGPEFLTYFQNEAQLEKSRLLSDRFSAERPKGSFSTLEIQRTEQGDSAMYLCASSTTGGGNSPLHFGNGTRLTVT.

This chain links TRBV4-3 with TRBJ2-3; 10 bases are shared with TRBD2. After removal of 4 bases from V and 2 bases from J, the junction contained 3 bases not matched to a gene. The CDR3 runs 15 residues. Germline V gives CDR1 LGHNA, CDR2 YSLEER. The CDR3 nucleotides are TGCGCCAGCAGCCCTAGCGGGGGAATCACAGATACGCAGTATTTT. Translation: CASSPSGGITDTQYF.

This clone was detected once. This chain links TRBV2 with TRBJ2-1; D perhaps matches TRBD1 (6 bases). Trimming shortened V by 8 bases and J by 0 bases, and 8 bases separated the two germline ends. Per the germline V gene, CDR1 is SNHLY and CDR2 is FYNNEI. The CDR3 loop spans 13 amino acids. The CDR3: CASGQSSYNEQFF. In DNA, the CDR3 is TGTGCCAGCGGACAGAGCTCCTACAATGAGCAGTTCTTC.

The chain is built from TRBV5-6 and TRBJ2-1, with D maybe TRBD1 (5 bases). The germline V gene has CDR1 SGHDT and CDR2 YYEEEE. The CDR3 has 17 amino acids. Trimming stripped 0 bases from V and 0 bases from J, with 13 bases between. CDR3 loop: CASSLVLRQISYNEQFF. CDR3 coding DNA: TGTGCCAGCAGCTTGGTTCTTAGACAGATCTCCTACAATGAGCAGTTCTTC. The entire variable domain, with the rest obtained from reference TRBV5-6 and TRBJ2-1, is as follows: DAGVTQSPTHLIKTRGQQVTLRCSPKSGHDTVSWYQQALGQGPQFIFQYYEEEERQRGNFPDRFSGHQFPNYSSELNVNALLLGDSALYLCASSLVLRQISYNEQFFGPGTRLTVL.

V is TRBV4-2 and J is TRBJ2-1; no reliable D call. The CDR3 extends over 12 amino acids. Germline CDR1 is LGHNA and CDR2 is YNFKEQ. V lost 0 bases and J lost 10, with 7 bases in between. This chain's CDR3 is CASSQDKQEQFF. The CDR3 bases are TGTGCCAGCAGCCAAGATAAGCAGGAGCAGTTCTTC.

CDR3 coding DNA: TGTGCCAGCAGCGTAGAACGACCAGCGGAGACGAACACCGGGGAGCTGTTTTTT. Its translation is CASSVERPAETNTGELFF. V usage is TRBV9 and J usage is TRBJ2-2; D might be TRBD2 (5 bases). Trimming took off 0 bases at V and 0 bases at J, with 15 bases between the two ends. This CDR3 is built from 18 residues. CDR1 SGDLS and CDR2 YYNGEE come from the germline V gene. Together with reference TRBV9 and TRBJ2-2, the CDR3 gives the full variable domain: DSGVTQTPKHLITATGQRVTLRCSPRSGDLSVYWYQQSLDQGLQFLIQYYNGEERAKGNILERFSAQQFPDLHSELNLSSLELGDSALYFCASSVERPAETNTGELFFGEGSRLTVL.

J is TRBJ2-3 and V is TRBV5-1, with 7 bases that match TRBD2. V was pared by 4 bases and J by 1 base, with 12 bases of the junction left unmatched. Germline V gene data show CDR1 as SGHRS and CDR2 as YFSETQ. The CDR3 runs 17 residues. The CDR3 DNA follows: TGCGCCAGCAGCCTGCTGGCTGGGGCGGGGGGCACAGATACGCAGTATTTT. Protein: CASSLLAGAGGTDTQYF.

V gene TRBV27 combines with J gene TRBJ2-2; TRBD1 matches 10 bases. Germline trimming cut 7 bases from V and 3 bases from J; bases unmatched to any gene: 5. Germline V gene data show CDR1 as MNHEY and CDR2 as SMNVEV (reference sequence). The CDR3 is 15 residues long. CDR3: CASKAGTGDTGELFF. In nucleotides, the CDR3 is TGTGCCAGCAAAGCCGGGACAGGGGACACCGGGGAGCTGTTTTTT.